This TCR beta chain was observed in a study of T-cell reconstitution after alpha-beta-depleted transplantation in children. Overall study results and limits: Newly produced T cells mostly provided counts and TCRbeta diversity after one year, as hyperexpanded clones declined. Surviving recipient T cells and intrathymic progenitors accounted for some patients' high TCRbeta diversity at day 60.

Concerning this clonotype: As yet, its antigen is unknown.

CDR3 length equals 12 residues. Trimming took 4 bases from V and 7 from J, leaving 11 bases between them. The V gene's germline CDR1 is LGHNA and CDR2 YNFKEQ. Using unique molecular identifiers, the investigators prepared the TCRbeta library. MiXCR was run by TCRdb on the PCR reads, yielding one entry per CDR3 protein. Here the sample spans 200,000 to 250,000 distinct CDR3 sequences, roughly a quarter being singletons. This chain uses TRBV4-2 with TRBJ2-7, with D hard to call. Specimen: PBMCs, mostly from graft donor cells, collected 360 days after TCRalphabeta/CD19-depleted stem cell transplant. The TCR was taken from a female patient aged 2-10 years who had a stem cell transplant for congenital amegakaryocytic thrombocytopenia, so the T cells may come from the graft donor. The CDR3 bases are TGTGCCAGCAGCCCTAACGCGAGGGAGCAGTACTTC. This sequence encodes CASSPNAREQYF.